The 26 T cell receptor beta chains below all came from one sample that was sequenced in a study of Tregs in tolerant kidney transplant recipients. Profiled with immunoSEQ multiplex PCR; TCRdb holds only in-frame clones, not every one. The data contain around 86,000 clones, about 91% of them singletons. Related graft donors supplied nonmyeloablative bone marrow transplants, and mixed chimerism was transient. This material consisted of CD4+ T cells from blood (PBMCs), taken 24 months after the transplant. Receptors were obtained from a human patient who received a combined kidney and bone marrow transplant. Some T cells here may be from the graft donor.

The chain has TRBV7-9 and TRBJ2-6; 10 bases are shared with TRBD1. Germline CDR1 is SEHNR and CDR2 is FQNEAQ (reference sequence). This CDR3 region has 18 residues. Trimming at V came to 7 bases and at J to 4 bases, leaving 13 bases not matched to a gene. CDR3 sequence reads: CASNLGQGISEGANVLTF. The CDR3 coding sequence is TGTGCCAGCAACCTGGGACAGGGGATCTCCGAGGGGGCCAACGTCCTGACTTTC.

This clone showed up just once. V usage is TRBV18 and J usage is TRBJ2-1, with TRBD2 identical over 10 bases. The CDR3 covers 15 residues. V dropped 0 bases and J dropped 9; count of bases not matched to a gene: 5. CDR1 is KGHSH, CDR2 LQKENI, per germline. CDR3: CASSPPSGRALEQFF. The CDR3 DNA reads TGTGCCAGCTCACCACCCAGCGGGAGGGCCCTTGAGCAGTTCTTC.

The table lists this clone with a count of one. The rearrangement links TRBV4-2 to TRBJ2-7; 14 positions agree with TRBD2. J lost 7 bases, V lost 4 bases, and 6 bases had no gene match. The CDR3 covers 15 residues. The germline gives CDR1 LGHNA, CDR2 YNFKEQ. The CDR3 DNA sequence: TGTGCCAGCAGCCCGACTAGCGGGGGGGCTGGGGAGCAGTACTTC. This gives the protein CASSPTSGGAGEQYF.

This clone was observed a few times. The V and J genes are TRBV5-4 and TRBJ1-3; D is undetermined. The germline V gene encodes CDR1 SGHNT and CDR2 YYREEE (reference sequence). The CDR3 runs 16 residues. V shed 4 bases and J shed 2 bases, with 16 bases lying between them. CDR3 DNA: TGTGCCAGCAGCACCTCCCGGGGAGCTACTGGAAACACCATATATTTT. Translation: CASSTSRGATGNTIYF. Filled out from reference TRBV5-4 and TRBJ1-3, the complete variable domain reads ETGVTQSPTHLIKTRGQQVTLRCSSQSGHNTVSWYQQALGQGPQFIFQYYREEENGRGNFPPRFSGLQFPNYSSELNVNALELDDSALYLCASSTSRGATGNTIYFGEGSWLTVV.

The genes are TRBV4-2 and TRBJ2-2; 10 nucleotides line up with TRBD1. The trim removed 0 bases at V and 4 bases at J, leaving 17 bases unmatched. CDR3 size: 21 residues. Germline CDR1 LGHNA, CDR2 YNFKEQ. The CDR3 nucleotides read TGTGCCAGCAGCCAAGACTTGGTATTCATCGGGACAGGGGATTCCACCGGGGAGCTGTTTTTT. Translating it yields CASSQDLVFIGTGDSTGELFF.

This chain joins TRBV7-9 and TRBJ2-2; D might be TRBD1 (5 bases). Germline lookup yields CDR1 SEHNR and CDR2 FQNEAQ (reference sequence). V lost 3 bases and J lost 5, with 16 bases in between. The CDR3 loop spans 16 amino acids. CDR3 residues: CASSFRQTNHTGELFF. In DNA form, the CDR3 reads TGTGCCAGCAGCTTTAGACAGACGAATCATACCGGGGAGCTGTTTTTT.

The chain uses TRBV18 and TRBJ1-3; unclear D gene. The germline V and J ends were trimmed by 3 bases and 0 bases, with 9 bases remaining between them. This CDR3 comprises 15 residues. In germline, CDR1 is KGHSH, CDR2 LQKENI. The chain's CDR3 is CASSPPGYSGNTIYF. As DNA, the CDR3 is TGTGCCAGCTCACCTCCGGGGTACTCTGGAAACACCATATATTTT.

This clone was found a few times. V is TRBV6-5 and J is TRBJ1-2, with D tentatively TRBD1 (6 bases). Germline CDR1 and CDR2: MNHEY and SVGAGI. Trimming cost V 6 bases and J 4 bases, with 15 bases left between them. This CDR3 comprises 14 residues. Written as DNA, the CDR3 is TGTGCCAGCAGCCCCGGCAGGGGAATCTATGGCTACACCTTC. Its protein is CASSPGRGIYGYTF.

This rearrangement joins TRBV19 to TRBJ2-3; 7 bases match TRBD1. The CDR3 totals 16 residues. CDR1 is LNHDA, CDR2 SQIVND, per germline (reference sequence). The junction had 6 bases not matched to a gene; V was cut back by 3 bases and J by 0 bases. The CDR3 DNA reads TGTGCCAGTAGTATGGGACAGATTCCTAGCACAGATACGCAGTATTTT. As protein: CASSMGQIPSTDTQYF.

This chain joins TRBV7-5 and TRBJ1-5; the tabulated D call, TRBD1, remains unverified against the DNA. TRBV7-5 is deemed a pseudogene. The CDR3 has 19 residues. The CDR3 DNA is TGTGTCAGAAGCTTAGCGCCCCGGGACAGGGCAGGGGCCGGGCAGCCCCAGCATTTT. Amino acid sequence: CVRSLAPRDRAGAGQPQHF.

This rearrangement joins TRBV4-2 to TRBJ1-2; D unresolved. This CDR3 contains 18 residues. Germline V CDR1 and CDR2: LGHNA, YNFKEQ. V was shortened by 0 bases and J by 4 bases, with 21 bases between the two germline ends. The CDR3, as DNA: TGTGCCAGCAGCCAAGATCCACCTCATACGGGGAGGCCCTATGGCTACACCTTC. It yields the protein CASSQDPPHTGRPYGYTF.

The chain's CDR3 is CASSRTGGDYGYTF. The CDR3 DNA reads as TGTGCCAGCAGTAGGACAGGGGGCGACTATGGCTACACCTTC. The gene calls are TRBV28 and TRBJ1-2; the match to TRBD1 covers 11 bases. V lost 5 bases to trimming and J lost 3 bases; unmatched junction nucleotides: 2. In germline, CDR1 is MDHEN, CDR2 SYDVKM. CDR3 length equals 14 residues.

This chain uses TRBV25-1 with TRBJ2-7; 7 nucleotides agree with TRBD1. Germline V lookup: CDR1 MGHDK, CDR2 SYGVNS. This CDR3 has 14 amino acids. Losses at the gene ends were 9 bases for V and 3 bases for J; bases not matched to a gene: 11. The CDR3 is CARKEGGWDYEQYF. The DNA for the CDR3 is TGTGCCAGGAAGGAAGGGGGCTGGGACTACGAGCAGTACTTC.

This clone was seen only once. This chain links TRBV4-1 with TRBJ2-7; no firm D call. The germline V and J ends were trimmed by 1 base and 0 bases, with 10 bases remaining between them. Germline CDR1 reads MGHRA; CDR2 reads YSYEKL. The CDR3 sequence is 15 residues long. The CDR3 DNA is TGCGCCAGCAGCCAAGGGTACACGAACTCCTACGAGCAGTACTTC. Translation gives CASSQGYTNSYEQYF.

The chain joins TRBV30 to TRBJ1-1, with a possible D match to TRBD1 (5 bases). V was cut by 0 bases and J by 3 bases, with 11 bases left in between. Germline loops: CDR1 GTSNPN, CDR2 SVGIG (reference sequence). The CDR3 is 14 amino acids. The CDR3 sequence is CAWSVTPGYTEAFF. The CDR3 DNA follows: TGTGCCTGGAGTGTAACCCCAGGGTACACTGAAGCTTTCTTT.

The V gene is TRBV2, the J gene TRBJ2-7, with 9 bases that match TRBD2. CDR1 and CDR2 from the germline V gene are SNHLY and FYNNEI. The CDR3 has 14 amino acids. With 6 bases clipped from V and 4 bases from J, the junction kept 7 bases outside the gene matches. This CDR3 is CASSFSGSPYEQYF. CDR3 nucleotides: TGTGCCAGCAGCTTTAGCGGGAGCCCGTACGAGCAGTACTTC.

This clone has just one count. J is TRBJ2-3 and V is TRBV29-1; TRBD2 might be the D (7 bases). V lost 5 bases to trimming and J lost 2 bases, with 23 bases between them. Per the germline V gene, CDR1 is SQVTM and CDR2 is ANQGSEA. This CDR3 comprises 17 residues. The CDR3 DNA follows: TGCAGCGTTCGGCCTACTTTTGCGGGGGCTTTCACAGATACGCAGTATTTT. As protein: CSVRPTFAGAFTDTQYF.

The chain links TRBV30 to TRBJ2-7; 7 bases line up with TRBD2. CDR1 and CDR2 (germline): GTSNPN, SVGIG (reference sequence). The CDR3 extends over 15 amino acids. With V trimmed by 2 bases and J by 2 bases, 9 bases remained unmatched. This CDR3 reads CAWSSTSADAYEQYF. CDR3 nucleotide sequence: TGTGCCTGGAGTAGTACTAGCGCCGATGCCTACGAGCAGTACTTC.

This chain joins TRBV25-1 and TRBJ1-2, with D possibly TRBD1 on 6 matching bases. Trimming took 4 bases from V and 4 from J, leaving 13 bases between them. Germline loops: CDR1 MGHDK, CDR2 SYGVNS. This CDR3 spans 14 amino acids. CDR3 amino acids: CASSAVDSGYGYTF. DNA of the CDR3: TGTGCCAGCAGTGCTGTGGACAGTGGCTATGGCTACACCTTC.

J is TRBJ1-2 and V is TRBV5-6; 8 bases are shared with TRBD1. Germline loops: CDR1 SGHDT, CDR2 YYEEEE. This CDR3 comprises 14 residues. With 3 bases clipped from V and 7 bases from J, the junction kept 8 bases outside the gene matches. For the CDR3, the DNA is TGTGCCAGCAGCTCCCTGGACAGGGAATTTGGCTACACCTTC. Protein: CASSSLDREFGYTF.

DNA of the CDR3: TGTGCCAGCAGTTATGACCTAAGGGGAACTGAAGCTTTCTTT. This encodes CASSYDLRGTEAFF. This chain uses TRBV6-5 with TRBJ1-1; weak D call: TRBD1 (5 bases). This CDR3 has 14 residues. Trimming removed 3 bases at V and 5 bases at J, with 13 bases between. Per the germline V gene, CDR1 is MNHEY and CDR2 is SVGAGI.

The chain couples TRBV7-9 to TRBJ1-3; D remains ambiguous. Germline V CDR1 and CDR2: SEHNR, FQNEAQ (reference sequence). Trimming took off 1 base at V and 2 bases at J, with 6 bases between the two ends. The CDR3 consists of 14 residues. CDR3 sequence reads: CASSLGQTGNTIYF. DNA for the CDR3: TGTGCCAGCAGCTTAGGTCAGACTGGAAACACCATATATTTT.

The chain has TRBV2 and TRBJ1-1, with 7 bases identical to TRBD1. CDR1 and CDR2 from the germline V gene are SNHLY and FYNNEI. After removal of 11 bases from V and 6 bases from J, the junction contained 9 bases not matched to a gene. CDR3 length equals 12 residues. CDR3 protein: CADRDWGPEAFF. CDR3 nucleotides: TGTGCCGACAGGGACTGGGGACCTGAAGCTTTCTTT. The whole variable domain, filled in from reference TRBV2 and TRBJ1-1, reads EPEVTQTPSHQVTQMGQEVILRCVPISNHLYFYWYRQILGQKVEFLVSFYNNEISEKSEIFDDQFSVERPDGSNFTLKIRSTKLEDSAMYFCADRDWGPEAFFGQGTRLTVV.

The rearrangement uses TRBV27 and TRBJ2-7, with TRBD1 matching over 9 bases. The length of the CDR3 is 15 residues. CDR1 and CDR2 (germline): MNHEY, SMNVEV (reference sequence). J was trimmed by 2 bases and V by 4 bases; bases with no gene match: 6. The CDR3 DNA is TGTGCCAGCAGTTCCCCCGGGACAGGGACCTACGAGCAGTACTTC. Protein product: CASSSPGTGTYEQYF.

This sequence joins TRBV7-6 and TRBJ2-3; D remains unclear. The germline gives CDR1 SGHVS, CDR2 FNYEAQ. Trimming shortened V by 6 bases and J by 0 bases, and 16 bases separated the two germline ends. The CDR3 extends over 16 amino acids. The CDR3 DNA sequence: TGTGCCAGCAGTATGGGCCGTGGGTCTAGCACAGATACGCAGTATTTT. Protein sequence: CASSMGRGSSTDTQYF.

This clone was seen a single time. The chain joins TRBV19 to TRBJ1-2, with 8 bases matching TRBD1. The CDR3 totals 13 residues. The V gene's germline CDR1 is LNHDA and CDR2 SQIVND (reference sequence). V lost 3 bases to trimming and J lost 5 bases; unmatched junction nucleotides: 2. CDR3 amino acids: CASSMDREYGYTF. The DNA for the CDR3 is TGTGCCAGTAGTATGGACAGGGAGTATGGCTACACCTTC.